This T cell receptor (beta chain) was retrieved from a study of blood T cell repertoires in COVID-19 (dated by TCRdb to about 2020). For the study in its entirety: Collaborator samples came from the United States, Italy and Spain and covered acute and convalescent phases of COVID-19. The prospective study material was composed of cDNA or gDNA derived from T cells, B-cell-depleted T cells, or PBMCs. Deeply sampled blood TCRbeta repertoires from subjects exposed to, actively infected with, or recovered from COVID-19 were included in the dataset. The repertoires were made available in a free public database intended to serve as a resource for research on the immune response to SARS-CoV-2. Samples came from the ongoing ImmuneRACE study (first 160 participants) plus 1,254 subjects from 6 global collaborators. The sample metadata nearly always contained a de-identified subject ID, COVID-19 status, age in years and sex. Where available, HLA class I and class II types were obtained from metadata supplied by the sample provider rather than from assay-based typing. Here is what the overall study found, with its caveats: The amount of clinical and demographic metadata varied by source and participant and was provided uncurated.

This clone is a singleton in its sample. Its binding antigen is unknown. Base qualities are not recorded, but no much larger clone differs from it by a single base. TCRbeta CDR3 regions were amplified from genomic DNA using the immunoSEQ Assay, a bias-controlled multiplex PCR. Concerning the study's data processing: The number of nucleated cells in each sample was estimated by amplification of reference gene primers within the assay. To quantify the absolute abundance of each unique TCRbeta CDR3 rearrangement, sequence reads were collapsed and filtered. For each sample, productive Simpson clonality was calculated by taking the square root of Simpson's diversity index across productive rearrangements. The source is immuneACCESS, and TCRdb retained only in-frame sequences with V and J called. Part of the clones is not carried over; for the studies checked, unresolved V genes explain less than half of this, and the remainder is unexplained. That table furnishes V, J and clone size, whereas the DNA furnished D and trimming. The sample includes around 270,000 clones, with over 70% observed a single time. The ten largest make up roughly 3% of the sample.

In the prospective study, participants were about 18 to 95 years old, resided in about two dozen geographic areas of the United States, and were enrolled through a virtual design. In the prospective study, cohorts were assigned on the basis of participant-reported clinical history obtained from a screening survey and a study questionnaire. Exposed participants had been in contact, within 2 weeks of entering the study, with a person who had a PCR-confirmed or clinician-diagnosed case of COVID-19. Each participant in the prospective study had whole blood, serum and a nasopharyngeal or oropharyngeal swab collected by mobile phlebotomists. Additional blood draws and questionnaires over an approximately two-month period could optionally be provided by prospective study participants. Before DNA extraction, blood samples from the prospective study were shipped at room temperature or frozen. Taken from cysteine to valine, the CDR3 has 16 residues. Just the 48-base CDR3 DNA is kept, in frame starting at base 1. Taken from the germline V gene, the CDR1 and CDR2 loops are SGHAT and FQNNGV. V is clipped by 0 bases and J by 2 bases, and the sequence between their germline boundaries is 14 bases long.

Sequenced input: PBMCs or T cells enriched from blood (not recorded which). The V gene is TRBV11-2 and the J gene is TRBJ2-7; the D region possibly corresponds to TRBD2 (5 bases align). The TCR sequence derives from a woman in her thirties or forties who had been exposed to COVID-19. The nucleotide sequence reads TGTGCCAGCAGCTTAGATCTCTATCCAGCGGCCTACGAGCAGTACGTC. This translates into CASSLDLYPAAYEQYV.